These 15 T cell receptor beta chains originate from one sample sequenced in a study of shared clonotypes between healthy human individuals. The assay was immunoSEQ multiplex PCR, and TCRdb's table has in-frame clones only and misses some. The table shows roughly 1.4 million clones, with approximately 98.5% occurring only once. What was sequenced was naive CD4+ T cells sorted from blood. The subset is: CD45RA+ positively selected. The receptors derive from a man aged 25 to 40 in good health.

J is TRBJ1-4 and V is TRBV28; tentatively, D is TRBD1 (6 bases). Germline V CDR1 and CDR2: MDHEN, SYDVKM. The CDR3 has 14 amino acids. The V end was cut by 5 bases, the J end by 3 bases, with 10 bases between. Here the CDR3 reads CASSRTAPNEKLFF. DNA of the CDR3: TGTGCCAGCAGTCGGACAGCCCCTAATGAAAAACTGTTTTTT.

With respect to this clone: The sample contains more than one DNA sequence encoding this CDR3. V usage is TRBV10-3 and J usage is TRBJ2-3; D ambiguous. CDR3 length equals 14 residues. CDR1 and CDR2 from the germline V gene are ENHRY and SYGVKD. Trimming left V 0 bases short and J 1 base short, with 5 bases between. This chain's CDR3 is CAISESTGTDTQYF. The CDR3 DNA follows: TGTGCCATCAGTGAGTCTACGGGCACAGATACGCAGTATTTT.

This clone was recorded once. V and J are TRBV5-4 and TRBJ2-7; 11 bases are shared with TRBD2. Germline CDR1 SGHNT, CDR2 YYREEE (reference sequence). CDR3 length: 15 amino acids. The ends lost 4 bases at V and 7 bases at J; junction bases unmatched: 10. In DNA, the CDR3 is TGTGCCAGCAGCCGGACTAGCGGGCCCGCCGGGGAGCAGTACTTC. This codes for CASSRTSGPAGEQYF.

The genes are TRBV18 and TRBJ2-1; 7 bases are a match to TRBD2. This CDR3 comprises 15 residues. V dropped 3 bases and J dropped 5; count of bases not matched to a gene: 7. Germline V lookup: CDR1 KGHSH, CDR2 LQKENI. CDR3 sequence: CASSPLPRGDNEQFF. CDR3 nucleotides: TGTGCCAGCTCACCCTTACCCCGGGGGGACAATGAGCAGTTCTTC.

The genes are TRBV28 and TRBJ2-7; 8 nucleotides match TRBD1. The junction had 12 bases not matched to a gene; V was cut back by 5 bases and J by 6 bases. The CDR3 contains 15 residues. Per the germline V gene, CDR1 is MDHEN and CDR2 is SYDVKM. CDR3 sequence: CASSPRDRPPIEQYF. The CDR3 coding sequence is TGTGCCAGCAGTCCCCGGGACAGGCCTCCAATCGAGCAGTACTTC.

CDR3 sequence: CASSVVALANYGGEQFF. CDR3 nucleotides: TGTGCCAGCAGCGTAGTGGCTCTAGCGAATTATGGGGGTGAGCAGTTCTTC. The chain combines TRBV9 with TRBJ2-1; perhaps TRBD2 as D (6 bases). CDR1 is SGDLS, CDR2 YYNGEE, per germline. V was cut by 0 bases and J by 9 bases, with 22 bases left in between. The CDR3 totals 17 residues.

On this clone itself: The sample contains more than one DNA sequence encoding this CDR3. The CDR3 nucleotides read TGCAGCGTGCGGACTGATCAAGAGACCCAGTACTTC. It specifies CSVRTDQETQYF. This chain connects TRBV29-1 to TRBJ2-5; maybe TRBD2 (5 bases). The CDR3 runs to 12 residues. Trimming shortened V by 6 bases and J by 2 bases, and 10 bases separated the two germline ends. In germline, CDR1 is SQVTM, CDR2 ANQGSEA. Together with reference TRBV29-1 and TRBJ2-5, the CDR3 gives the full variable domain: SAVISQKPSRDICQRGTSLTIQCQVDSQVTMMFWYRQQPGQSLTLIATANQGSEATYESGFVIDKFPISRPNLTFSTLTVSNMSPEDSSIYLCSVRTDQETQYFGPGTRLLVL.

V and J are TRBV5-4 and TRBJ2-1; TRBD2 matches 8 bases. The CDR3 extends over 15 amino acids. Germline lookup yields CDR1 SGHNT and CDR2 YYREEE (reference sequence). The V segment lost 4 bases and the J segment 5 bases; nucleotides outside the gene matches: 8. This CDR3 reads CASSLGLVGNNEQFF. CDR3 nucleotide sequence: TGTGCCAGCAGCCTGGGACTAGTAGGTAACAATGAGCAGTTCTTC.

The genes are TRBV20-1 and TRBJ1-1, with D possibly being TRBD1 (5 bases). The CDR3 consists of 11 residues. From germline, CDR1 is DFQATT and CDR2 SNEGSKA (reference sequence). V dropped 2 bases and J dropped 6 bases, with 7 bases sitting between them. CDR3 sequence reads: CSARPGPEAFF. The CDR3 bases are TGCAGTGCTAGACCAGGGCCTGAAGCTTTCTTT.

The V call is TRBV10-1, the J call TRBJ1-1; no clear D gene. CDR1 and CDR2 (germline): WNHNN, SYGVQD (reference sequence). V lost 4 bases and J 4 bases, leaving 10 bases between the germline ends. This CDR3 has 13 amino acids. For the CDR3, the DNA is TGCGCCAGCAGTGTGTTCCGCGGCACTGAAGCTTTCTTT. Its translation is CASSVFRGTEAFF.

The chain employs TRBV7-2 and TRBJ2-5; 8 positions agree with TRBD2. Germline-derived CDR1 and CDR2 are SGHTA and FQGNSA. This CDR3 is 12 amino acids long. The CDR3 sequence is CGTSRVQETQYF. The CDR3 bases are TGTGGGACTAGCAGGGTTCAAGAGACCCAGTACTTC. Using reference TRBV7-2 and TRBJ2-5 for the parts outside the CDR3, the full variable domain is GAGVSQSPSNKVTEKGKDVELRCDPISGHTALYWYRQSLGQGLEFLIYFQGNSAPDKSGLPSDRFSAERTGGSVSTLTIQRTQQEDSAVYLCGTSRVQETQYFGPGTRLLVL.

This clone came up once. The chain employs TRBV7-2 and TRBJ2-5; no clear D gene. Between the trimmed V and J ends, which lost 3 bases and 7 bases, there was a span of 9 bases. The CDR3 extends over 12 amino acids. Germline V gene lookup returns CDR1 SGHTA and CDR2 FQGNSA. DNA of the CDR3: TGTGCCAGCAGCTTGAACCCCCGGACCCAGTACTTC. Its protein product is CASSLNPRTQYF.

The chain employs TRBV5-4 and TRBJ2-3, with TRBD2 matching 10 bases. CDR3 length equals 18 residues. Germline lookup yields CDR1 SGHNT and CDR2 YYREEE (reference sequence). The J segment lost 4 bases and the V segment lost 3 bases, leaving 14 bases of the junction unmatched. In DNA form, the CDR3 reads TGTGCCAGCAGCTCAGGGGGAGAAGCGGGAGGGCGAGCAGATACGCAGTATTTT. Its protein product is CASSSGGEAGGRADTQYF.

This sequence joins TRBV5-7 and TRBJ2-7, with 13 bases identical to TRBD2. TRBV5-7 is marked as an open reading frame, function uncertain. V shed 2 bases and J 5 bases; nucleotides not matched to a gene: 4. The CDR3 sequence is 15 residues long. The CDR3 DNA reads TGTGCCAGCAGCTTTCTACTAGCGGGAGGGAACGAGCAGTACTTC. Protein product: CASSFLLAGGNEQYF.

The sample holds one count of this clone. The chain has TRBV18 and TRBJ2-1, with 7 positions matching TRBD1. Losses at the gene ends were 4 bases for V and 6 bases for J; bases not matched to a gene: 27. CDR1 KGHSH and CDR2 LQKENI come from the germline V gene. The CDR3 has 21 amino acids. CDR3 loop: CASSLETGPTIAFVRANEQFF. In DNA, the CDR3 is TGTGCCAGCTCACTGGAGACAGGGCCAACGATAGCGTTCGTACGGGCCAATGAGCAGTTCTTC.